A selection of T cell receptor beta chains follows, all from one sample in a study of blood T cell repertoires in COVID-19. Libraries were prepared by immunoSEQ multiplex PCR; TCRdb keeps only in-frame clonotypes and omits some of them. The data show around 300,000 clones, around 90% seen once. The sample taken for sequencing was PBMCs or T cells enriched from blood (not recorded which). Receptors originate from a woman aged 55-70 years in a cohort exposed to, infected with or recovered from COVID-19 (not recorded which). Each CDR3 is given with its conserved first and last residue. D genes are given only for firm matches. Size is omitted from some rows. Given values are once, few, many or a class for expanded clones.

TRBV3-1/TRBV3-2	TRBD1	15	-	TRBJ2-7	TGTGCCAGCAGCGCAATGGACAGGGGGGCCTACGAGCAGTACTTC	CASSAMDRGAYEQYF
TRBV9	-	20	-	TRBJ2-4	TGTGCCAGCAGCCCTAGGGCAGGACAGACTAATGACCTAGCCAAAAACATTCAGTACTTC	CASSPRAGQTNDLAKNIQYF
TRBV11-2	TRBD1	17	-	TRBJ2-7	TGTGCCAGCAGCTCAACCCCCGGGACAGGGGGCCCCTACGAGCAGTACTTC	CASSSTPGTGGPYEQYF
TRBV2	-	16	-	TRBJ2-7	TGTGCCAGCAGTGGACGAGCCCCGGACTTATCGTCCGAGCAGTACTTC	CASSGRAPDLSSEQYF
TRBV4-2	TRBD2	15	-	TRBJ2-5	TGTGCCAGCAGCCAAGAGGCTAGCGGGAGAGAGACCCAGTACTTC	CASSQEASGRETQYF
TRBV7-6	-	13	few	TRBJ2-7	TGTGCCAGCAGCTTAGCTAGCGACTACGAGCAGTACTTC	CASSLASDYEQYF
TRBV27	-	15	-	TRBJ1-5	TGTGCCAGCAGTAGGACAGTAAACCAAGATCAGCCCCAGCATTTT	CASSRTVNQDQPQHF
TRBV27	TRBD1	14	-	TRBJ1-4	TGTGCCAGCAGTTCACAGGGGGCTAGAGAAAAACTGTTTTTT	CASSSQGAREKLFF
TRBV4-1	TRBD2	17	once	TRBJ2-3	TGCGCCAGCAGCCAAGAAACCAGCGGGAGTATGAGGGATACGCAGTATTTT	CASSQETSGSMRDTQYF
TRBV4-1	-	15	-	TRBJ1-2	TGCGCCAGCAGCCAAGATCTGGGGCAGCCCTATGGCTACACCTTC	CASSQDLGQPYGYTF
TRBV19	-	13	-	TRBJ2-1	TGTGCCATAGGGGGGGGGCCTTACAATGAGCAGTTCTTC	CAIGGGPYNEQFF
TRBV5-8	-	14	-	TRBJ1-3	TGTGCCAGCAGCTTGACTGGTGTAGTCGGCACCATATATTTT	CASSLTGVVGTIYF
TRBV7-3	-	16	-	TRBJ1-2	TGTGCCAGCAGCTTAAGCCCAGCGGGGGGGCGCGGCGGCTACACCTTC	CASSLSPAGGRGGYTF
TRBV11-3	-	14	-	TRBJ1-1	TGTGCCAGCAGCTTAAGGGGGAGGGACACTGAAGCTTTCTTT	CASSLRGRDTEAFF
TRBV12-3/TRBV12-4	TRBD1	13	-	TRBJ1-2	TGTGCCAGCAGGGACCGGGACAGGGGGTACTACACCTTC	CASRDRDRGYYTF